The 9 T cell receptor beta chains below all came from one sample that was sequenced in a study of blood T cell repertoires in COVID-19. Here immunoSEQ multiplex PCR was the method, and the copy in TCRdb shows in-frame clones only, minus some. The sample contains 200,000 to 250,000 clones, nearly 85% of which appear only once. Material for sequencing was peripheral blood. The receptors stem from a woman aged 25 to 45 with COVID-19, enrolled during active disease.

The DNA of the CDR3 is TGTGCCAGCAGTCTCCGGGACAGCACAAATAATTCACCCCTCCACTTT. Translating it yields CASSLRDSTNNSPLHF. The V gene is TRBV5-5, the J gene TRBJ1-6; 7 bases fit TRBD1. Germline-derived CDR1 and CDR2 are SGHKS and YYEKEE (reference sequence). The V and J ends lost 5 bases and 5 bases, in that order; junction bases with no gene match: 10. The CDR3 has 16 residues.

This chain joins TRBV11-2 and TRBJ1-1; D not resolved. The CDR3 has 14 residues. V was cut by 1 base and J by 7 bases, with 13 bases left in between. CDR1 is SGHAT and CDR2 is FQNNGV in the germline V gene. CDR3 in amino acids: CASSLGGVLYEAFF. CDR3 DNA: TGTGCCAGCAGCTTAGGCGGCGTTCTCTATGAAGCTTTCTTT.

This chain connects TRBV9 to TRBJ2-3; 8 nucleotides align to TRBD2. Germline CDR1 reads SGDLS; CDR2 reads YYNGEE. The CDR3 runs to 14 residues. V lost 4 bases and J lost 3; bases outside the gene matches: 4. This CDR3 is CASSPGTRTDTQYF. The DNA for the CDR3 is TGTGCCAGCAGCCCCGGGACTAGGACAGATACGCAGTATTTT.

This chain connects TRBV11-2 to TRBJ2-7; 10 bases line up with TRBD2. CDR1 is SGHAT, CDR2 FQNNGV, per germline. This CDR3 region has 15 residues. V gave up 0 bases and J gave up 5 bases; unmatched junction bases: 4. The CDR3 bases are TGTGCCAGCAGCTTAGAAGCGGGGGGGCCCCACGAGCAGTACTTC. Its translation is CASSLEAGGPHEQYF.

This clone appeared once. This rearrangement joins TRBV7-3 to TRBJ2-6, with a weak D call TRBD2 (5 bases). Between the trimmed V and J ends, which lost 5 bases and 0 bases, there was a span of 5 bases. CDR3 size: 14 residues. Germline V CDR1 and CDR2: SGHTA, FQGTGA. In DNA form, the CDR3 reads TGTGCCAGCAGCCGGGGCTCTGGGGCCAACGTCCTGACTTTC. Protein product: CASSRGSGANVLTF.

The CDR3 is CASSVASGIYNEQFF. CDR3 in DNA: TGTGCCAGCAGCGTAGCTAGCGGAATTTACAATGAGCAGTTCTTC. The chain couples TRBV9 to TRBJ2-1; 7 bases match TRBD2. The junction had 4 bases not matched to a gene; V was cut back by 0 bases and J by 4 bases. Per germline, CDR1 SGDLS and CDR2 YYNGEE. The CDR3 spans 15 residues.

The gene calls are TRBV5-6 and TRBJ2-3, with a weak D call TRBD2 (6 bases). The CDR3 extends over 13 amino acids. Looked up from germline, CDR1 is SGHDT and CDR2 is YYEEEE. Trimming shortened V by 0 bases and J by 4 bases, and 6 bases separated the two germline ends. CDR3 loop: CASSLGGADTQYF. The CDR3 nucleotides read TGTGCCAGCAGCTTGGGCGGGGCAGATACGCAGTATTTT.

CDR3 sequence (DNA): TGTGCCAGTAGTATGGGGGGTTTAGGAATGAACACTGAAGCTTTCTTT. The encoded protein is CASSMGGLGMNTEAFF. This chain joins TRBV19 and TRBJ1-1, with a weak D call TRBD1 (5 bases). The CDR3 sequence is 16 residues long. CDR1 LNHDA and CDR2 SQIVND come from the germline V gene (reference sequence). Trimming took 3 bases from V and 0 from J, leaving 14 bases between them.

For the CDR3, the DNA is TGTGCCAGCAGATGGGCAAACGATCAGCCCCAGCATTTT. Protein: CASRWANDQPQHF. The V gene is TRBV6-4, the J gene TRBJ1-5, with D hard to call. CDR3 length: 13 residues. The V gene lost 6 bases and the J gene lost 5 bases, with 11 bases spanning the gap. The germline V gene has CDR1 MRHNA and CDR2 SNTAGT.